What follows are 17 T cell receptor beta chains derived from one specimen sequenced in a study of T cells in Graves' hyperthyroidism and ophthalmopathy. Researchers took RNA transcripts and amplified the TCR beta CDR3 regions from them. A set of HTBI primers served as the primers for a first-round RT-PCR of the TCR CDR3. In TCRdb, the multiplex PCR reads were re-called with MiXCR into one record per CDR3 protein. Seen here are 750,000 to 900,000 distinct CDR3 sequences, around 38% observed once, and the top ten hold approximately 8.7%. The sample consisted of blood. The receptor set was obtained from a man aged 18 to 30 with Graves' hyperthyroidism.

V gene TRBV6-5 combines with J gene TRBJ1-3; D may be TRBD1 (6 bases). Germline CDR1 MNHEY, CDR2 SVGAGI. V was trimmed by 2 bases and J by 0 bases, leaving 20 bases between them. There are 19 residues in the CDR3. CDR3 sequence reads: CASSYTAADSDLSGNTIYF. CDR3 nucleotides: TGTGCCAGCAGTTACACCGCCGCGGACAGTGACCTCTCTGGAAACACCATATATTTT.

This clonotype was picked up many times. The CDR3 loop reads CSVEDQVLGYEQYF. In DNA form, the CDR3 reads TGCAGCGTTGAAGATCAGGTCCTAGGCTACGAGCAGTACTTC. The chain employs TRBV29-1 and TRBJ2-7; D is ambiguous. In germline, CDR1 is SQVTM, CDR2 ANQGSEA. The CDR3 is made up of 14 amino acids. Trimming took 0 bases from V and 3 from J, leaving 12 bases between them.

This clonotype has only a few counts. CDR3 DNA sequence: TGTGCCAGCAGCACCGGGACAGGGGAGGAAGAGACCCAGTACTTC. It encodes CASSTGTGEEETQYF. V gene TRBV9 combines with J gene TRBJ2-5, with 10 bases lining up with TRBD1. There are 15 residues in the CDR3. Germline V gives CDR1 SGDLS, CDR2 YYNGEE. V lost 4 bases, J lost 3 bases, and 6 bases stayed unmatched.

The chain joins TRBV7-9 to TRBJ1-4; the match to TRBD1 covers 8 bases. With 6 bases clipped from V and 10 bases from J, the junction kept 7 bases outside the gene matches. The CDR3 length is 13 residues. CDR1 and CDR2 from the germline V gene are SEHNR and FQNEAQ (reference sequence). The CDR3 protein is CASSLGQGAKLFF. DNA for the CDR3: TGTGCCAGCAGTCTTGGACAGGGCGCAAAACTGTTTTTT.

Notes on this clonotype: A much larger clone sits a single nucleotide away, making a read error possible. This sequence joins TRBV7-2 and TRBJ1-4; perhaps TRBD1 as D (5 bases). The CDR3 has 13 amino acids. The germline CDR1 and CDR2 sequences are SGHTA and FQGNSA. The CDR3 nucleotides read TGTGCCAGCAGCTTCCTGTCAGGGAGGGAACTGCTTTTT. Protein product: CASSFLSGRELLF. Full variable domain (rest looked up from reference TRBV7-2 and TRBJ1-4): GAGVSQSPSNKVTEKGKDVELRCDPISGHTALYWYRQSLGQGLEFLIYFQGNSAPDKSGLPSDRFSAERTGGSVSTLTIQRTQQEDSAVYLCASSFLSGRELLFGSGTQLSVL.

Comment on this clonotype: One end of the junction is discordant with germline, which a read error may explain. V and J are TRBV7-3 and TRBJ1-1; D ambiguous. This CDR3 is built from 16 residues. Per germline, CDR1 SGHTA and CDR2 FQGTGA. CDR3 residues: CASSPGPTTMNTEAFF. In nucleotides, the CDR3 is TGCGCCAGCAGCCCCGGACCGACTACAATGAACACTGAAGCTTTCTTT. Looking up the rest from reference TRBV7-3 and TRBJ1-1 gives the full variable domain: GAGVSQTPSNKVTEKGKYVELRCDPISGHTALYWYRQSLGQGPEFLIYFQGTGAADDSGLPNDRFFAVRPEGSVSTLKIQRTERGDSAVYLCASSPGPTTMNTEAFFGQGTRLTVV.

This clonotype was seen more than once but under ten times. The chain has TRBV14 and TRBJ1-1; 7 nucleotides match TRBD1. After removal of 6 bases from V and 2 bases from J, the junction contained 9 bases not matched to a gene. This CDR3 comprises 15 residues. Germline CDR1 is SGHDN and CDR2 is FVKESK. The CDR3 coding sequence is TGTGCCAGCAGGGGATGGACAGGTCGAAACACTGAAGCTTTCTTT. Its protein product is CASRGWTGRNTEAFF.

About this clonotype: At one of its ends the junction is not consistent with the germline gene, which may arise from a read error. CDR3 nucleotides: TGCGCCAGCAGCCAAGGGATCGACCCCTACGAGCAGTACTTC. Translation gives CASSQGIDPYEQYF. The chain uses TRBV7-3 and TRBJ2-7, with no clear D. The germline V gene has CDR1 SGHTA and CDR2 FQGTGA. The CDR3 has 14 amino acids.

This clonotype appeared many times. This chain joins TRBV25-1 and TRBJ2-2, with D possibly being TRBD1 or TRBD2 (5 bases each). V gave up 2 bases and J gave up 6 bases, with 7 bases separating them. This CDR3 has 13 amino acids. Germline CDR1 MGHDK, CDR2 SYGVNS. The CDR3 coding sequence is TGTGCCAGCAGTGAAGGGGGTTCCGGGGAGCTGTTTTTT. Translation: CASSEGGSGELFF.

This clonotype was observed a handful of times. The chain is built from TRBV7-9 and TRBJ1-1, with TRBD1 identical over 11 bases. CDR1 SEHNR and CDR2 FQNEAQ come from the germline V gene (reference sequence). V lost 5 bases to trimming and J lost 7 bases; unmatched junction nucleotides: 9. The CDR3 covers 15 residues. In DNA, the CDR3 is TGTGCCAGCAGCCGGACAGGGGGCAGTCGTGGTGAAGCTTTCTTT. As protein: CASSRTGGSRGEAFF.

There are many counts of this clonotype. The rearrangement joins TRBV5-1 to TRBJ1-2; 8 nucleotides match TRBD1. After removal of 5 bases from V and 5 bases from J, the junction contained 5 bases not matched to a gene. Germline V gene lookup returns CDR1 SGHRS and CDR2 YFSETQ. This CDR3 has 13 residues. The CDR3 reads CASRERTGYGYTF. CDR3 DNA: TGCGCCAGCAGAGAGAGGACAGGGTATGGCTACACCTTC.

The genes are TRBV6-5 and TRBJ2-6, with D uncertain. Germline CDR1 MNHEY, CDR2 SVGAGI. V was clipped by 8 bases and J by 4 bases, with 9 bases between them. CDR3 length: 13 amino acids. CDR3 region: CASESGGANVLTF. Written as DNA, the CDR3 is TGTGCCAGCGAGAGTGGCGGGGCCAACGTCCTGACTTTC.

In regard to this clonotype: A much larger clone differs from this one at a single base, so this may be a read error. The chain has TRBV9 and TRBJ2-7, with D perhaps TRBD1 (5 bases). The CDR3 consists of 14 residues. V gave up 0 bases and J gave up 3 bases, with 10 bases separating them. Germline CDR1 is SGDLS and CDR2 is YYNGEE. DNA of the CDR3: TGTGCCAGCAGCGTAGAGCTCACAGGCTACGAGCAGTACTTC. Residues: CASSVELTGYEQYF.

This clonotype came up a few times. The V gene is TRBV5-1, the J gene TRBJ2-7, with unresolved D. The germline V and J ends were trimmed by 5 bases and 5 bases, with 5 bases remaining between them. Per the germline V gene, CDR1 is SGHRS and CDR2 is YFSETQ. CDR3 length equals 10 residues. This CDR3 is CASSSHEQYF. The CDR3 DNA reads TGCGCCAGCAGTTCACACGAGCAGTACTTC.

This rearrangement joins TRBV9 to TRBJ1-1; D gene ambiguous. Germline V gene lookup returns CDR1 SGDLS and CDR2 YYNGEE. Between the trimmed V and J ends, which lost 4 bases and 5 bases, there was a span of 12 bases. The length of the CDR3 is 13 residues. CDR3 nucleotides: TGTGCCAGCAGCCAGCAGTCGGGGACTGAAGCTTTCTTT. Translating it yields CASSQQSGTEAFF.

The chain employs TRBV5-1 and TRBJ2-3; TRBD2 matches at 9 bases. Germline CDR1 SGHRS, CDR2 YFSETQ. The junction had 10 bases not matched to a gene; V was cut back by 2 bases and J by 3 bases. The CDR3 extends over 17 amino acids. CDR3: CASSLELAGVGTDTQYF. The CDR3 DNA sequence: TGCGCCAGCAGCTTAGAGTTAGCGGGAGTTGGTACAGATACGCAGTATTTT.

Points on this clonotype: A much larger clone lies one base from this, so it may be a read error. The chain couples TRBV12-3 or TRBV12-4 to TRBJ1-1, with 8 bases aligning to TRBD1. Germline trimming cut 5 bases from V and 6 bases from J; bases unmatched to any gene: 8. There are 14 residues in the CDR3. The CDR3 reads CASSTGQGWAEAFF. For the CDR3, the DNA is TGTGCCAGCAGTACCGGACAGGGTTGGGCTGAAGCTTTCTTT.